The 6 T cell receptor beta chains below come from one sample, sequenced in a study of radiation and T cells in renal cell carcinoma. The time point here: blood 4 weeks post-SBRT, at nephrectomy. Stated treatment: 15 Gy SBRT to primary tumor, nephrectomy 4 weeks later. Only in-frame clones appear in the TCRdb table, and some are missing; sequencing was by immunoSEQ multiplex PCR. The sample has under 200,000 clones, 88% seen once. Specimen: blood, collected from a patient whose treatment included radiotherapy and nephrectomy. The source is a woman in her 50s with renal cell carcinoma.

The chain combines TRBV4-3 with TRBJ2-5, with 7 bases fitting TRBD2. The V segment lost 4 bases and the J segment 4 bases; nucleotides outside the gene matches: 12. Looked up from germline, CDR1 is LGHNA and CDR2 is YSLEER. The CDR3 is made up of 16 amino acids. As DNA, the CDR3 is TGCGCCAGCAGCCGGGCCGGGGAGGGGCTGGGAGAGACCCAGTACTTC. As protein: CASSRAGEGLGETQYF.

This clone is a singleton in its sample. This sample also contains other DNA sequences that code for the same CDR3. The chain is built from TRBV9 and TRBJ2-5; D gene ambiguous. CDR3 length: 12 residues. Germline V gene sequence: CDR1 SGDLS, CDR2 YYNGEE. Trimming took off 0 bases at V and 8 bases at J, with 8 bases between the two ends. CDR3 DNA sequence: TGTGCCAGCAGCGTAGAAGGACGTACCCAGTACTTC. It encodes CASSVEGRTQYF.

CDR3 amino acids: CASSENTGELFF. For the CDR3, the DNA is TGTGCCAGCAGCGAGAACACCGGGGAGCTGTTTTTT. The chain employs TRBV9 and TRBJ2-2; D is uncertain. CDR1 and CDR2 (germline): SGDLS, YYNGEE. The CDR3 has 12 amino acids. V shed 3 bases and J shed 1 base, with 1 base lying between them.

The chain is built from TRBV5-1 and TRBJ1-1, with a weak D call TRBD1 (5 bases). V was shortened by 2 bases and J by 4 bases, with 15 bases between the two germline ends. The germline V gene encodes CDR1 SGHRS and CDR2 YFSETQ. The CDR3 has 15 residues. The CDR3 spells CASSFQGLSRTEAFF. CDR3 DNA: TGCGCCAGCAGCTTCCAGGGCCTAAGTCGCACTGAAGCTTTCTTT.

The chain is built from TRBV5-4 and TRBJ2-7; a weak D match, TRBD2 (6 bases). Germline V gene lookup returns CDR1 SGHNT and CDR2 YYREEE (reference sequence). The CDR3 runs 14 residues. The V and J ends lost 5 bases and 3 bases respectively, with 15 bases between them. The CDR3 loop is CASSHAIGSYEQYF. In DNA form, the CDR3 reads TGTGCCAGCAGTCACGCAATCGGGAGCTACGAGCAGTACTTC. Variable domain in full (rest from reference TRBV5-4 and TRBJ2-7): ETGVTQSPTHLIKTRGQQVTLRCSSQSGHNTVSWYQQALGQGPQFIFQYYREEENGRGNFPPRFSGLQFPNYSSELNVNALELDDSALYLCASSHAIGSYEQYFGPGTRLTVT.

This chain uses TRBV7-3 with TRBJ1-6; maybe TRBD1 (5 bases). The V end was cut by 5 bases, the J end by 5 bases, with 13 bases between. The CDR3 has 15 amino acids. In germline, CDR1 is SGHTA, CDR2 FQGTGA. The CDR3 DNA follows: TGTGCCAGCAGCCTGAACCGGGACGATAATTCACCCCTCCACTTT. Translation gives CASSLNRDDNSPLHF.